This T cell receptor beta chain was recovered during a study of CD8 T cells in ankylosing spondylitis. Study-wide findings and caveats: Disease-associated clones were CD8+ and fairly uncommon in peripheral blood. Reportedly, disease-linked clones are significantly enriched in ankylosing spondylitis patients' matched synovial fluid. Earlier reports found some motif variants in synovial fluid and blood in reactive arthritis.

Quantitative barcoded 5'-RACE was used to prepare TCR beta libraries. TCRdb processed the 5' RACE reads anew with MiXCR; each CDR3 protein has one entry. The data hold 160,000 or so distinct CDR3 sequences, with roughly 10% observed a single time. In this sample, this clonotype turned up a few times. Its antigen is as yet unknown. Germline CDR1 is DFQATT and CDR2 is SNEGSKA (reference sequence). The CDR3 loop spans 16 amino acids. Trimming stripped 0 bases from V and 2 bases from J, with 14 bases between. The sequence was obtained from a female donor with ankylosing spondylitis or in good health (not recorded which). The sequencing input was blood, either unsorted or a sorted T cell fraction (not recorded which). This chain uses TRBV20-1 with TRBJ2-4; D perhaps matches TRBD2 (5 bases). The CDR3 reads CSAREGSGLTKNIQYF. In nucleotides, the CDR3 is TGCAGTGCTAGAGAAGGGAGTGGCCTAACCAAAAACATTCAGTACTTC.